This T cell receptor (beta chain) is drawn from a study of CD8+ T cells in alopecia areata. Across the study: A 6-month off-drug phase came after tofacitinib, which had lasted 6 to 18 months.

Broader study findings: Under tofacitinib, numerous expanded lesional clonotypes remained detectable in scalp and blood. Affected lesional scalp, above all in alopecia totalis/universalis, was more clonal than normal scalp.

A remark on this clone: Its antigen is unknown.

In each case, RNA was isolated and then reverse transcribed into cDNA as the sequencing template. Here immunoSEQ multiplex PCR was the method, and the copy in TCRdb shows in-frame clones only, minus some. The sample carries some 150,000 clones, roughly 86% recorded once. V was trimmed by 7 bases and J by 5 bases, leaving 9 bases between them. This CDR3 spans 11 amino acids. Germline loops: CDR1 MNHNY, CDR2 SVGAGI (reference sequence). Treatment: oral pan-JAK inhibitor, 5-10 mg twice daily. The input for sequencing was CD8+ T cells sorted from blood, taken at week 4, from a patient treated with tofacitinib. The rearrangement joins TRBV6-6 to TRBJ2-7, with D perhaps matching TRBD1 (5 bases). The TCR comes from a human donor with alopecia areata. This CDR3 reads CASTEGDEQYF. DNA of the CDR3: TGTGCCAGCACGGAAGGGGACGAGCAGTACTTC.